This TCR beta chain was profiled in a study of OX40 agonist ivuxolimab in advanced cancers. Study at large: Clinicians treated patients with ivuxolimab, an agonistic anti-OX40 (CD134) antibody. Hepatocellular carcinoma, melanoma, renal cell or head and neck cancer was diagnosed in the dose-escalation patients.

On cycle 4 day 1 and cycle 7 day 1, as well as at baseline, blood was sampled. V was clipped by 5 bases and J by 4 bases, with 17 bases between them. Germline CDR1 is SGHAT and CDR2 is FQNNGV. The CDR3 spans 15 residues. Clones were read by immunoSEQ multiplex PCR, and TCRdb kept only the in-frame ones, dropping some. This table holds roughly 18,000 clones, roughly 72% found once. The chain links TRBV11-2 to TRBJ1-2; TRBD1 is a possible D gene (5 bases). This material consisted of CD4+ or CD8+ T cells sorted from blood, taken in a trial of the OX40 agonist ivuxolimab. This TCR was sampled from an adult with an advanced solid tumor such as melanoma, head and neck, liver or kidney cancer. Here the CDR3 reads CASSPRKGEAYGYTF. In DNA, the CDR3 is TGTGCCAGCAGCCCACGTAAAGGGGAGGCCTATGGCTACACCTTC.